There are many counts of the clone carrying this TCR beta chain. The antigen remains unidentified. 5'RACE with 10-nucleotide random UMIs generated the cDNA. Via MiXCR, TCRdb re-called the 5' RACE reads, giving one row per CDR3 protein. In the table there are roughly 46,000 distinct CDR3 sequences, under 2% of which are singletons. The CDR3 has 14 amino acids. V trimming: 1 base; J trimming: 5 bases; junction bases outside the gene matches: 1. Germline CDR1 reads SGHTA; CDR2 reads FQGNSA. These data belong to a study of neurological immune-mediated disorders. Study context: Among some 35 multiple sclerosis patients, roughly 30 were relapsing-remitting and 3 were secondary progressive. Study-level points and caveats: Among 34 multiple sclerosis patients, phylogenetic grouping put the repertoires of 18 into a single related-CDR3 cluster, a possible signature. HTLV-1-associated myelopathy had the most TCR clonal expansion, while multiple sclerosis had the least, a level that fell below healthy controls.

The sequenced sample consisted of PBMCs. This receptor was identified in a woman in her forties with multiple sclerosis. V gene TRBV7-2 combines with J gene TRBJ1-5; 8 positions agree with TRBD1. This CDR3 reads CASSLVQGDQPQHF. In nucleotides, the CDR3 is TGTGCCAGCAGCTTAGTACAGGGGGATCAGCCCCAGCATTTT.